This T cell receptor (beta chain) was obtained from a study of OX40 agonist ivuxolimab in advanced cancers. Study findings and constraints: Within 6 weeks, CD4+ and CD8+ blood T cells expanded clonally at 0.1 to 3.0 mg/kg.

This clone was counted between two and nine times. Its antigen is not known. Here immunoSEQ multiplex PCR was the method, and the copy in TCRdb shows in-frame clones only, minus some. The data show 75,000 to 95,000 clones, 80% to 95% seen once. Germline CDR1 is LNHDA and CDR2 is SQIVND (reference sequence). Trimming shortened V by 5 bases and J by 7 bases, and 11 bases separated the two germline ends. This CDR3 spans 12 amino acids. The sample here was CD4+ or CD8+ T cells sorted from blood, taken in a trial of the OX40 agonist ivuxolimab. The receptor was isolated from an adult with an advanced solid tumor such as melanoma, head and neck, liver or kidney cancer. V and J are TRBV19 and TRBJ1-1, with D possibly TRBD1 on 5 matching bases. The CDR3 bases are TGTGCCAGTAGTCTAACCAGGGTTGAAGCTTTCTTT. It encodes CASSLTRVEAFF.